The next 17 T cell receptor beta chains were all read from a single sample in a study of shared clonotypes between healthy human individuals. Here immunoSEQ multiplex PCR was the method, and the copy in TCRdb shows in-frame clones only, minus some. The sample has about 2.3 million clones, roughly 92% seen once; the top ten hold about 0.36%. What was sequenced was naive CD4+ T cells from PBMCs. Subset reported: CD45RA+ positively selected. These receptors originate from a man aged 18 to 30 in good health. Some clones in this sample may be carry-over from other donors' samples.

The chain uses TRBV28 and TRBJ1-4; 8 bases fit TRBD1. Losses at the gene ends were 0 bases for V and 4 bases for J; bases not matched to a gene: 10. From germline, CDR1 is MDHEN and CDR2 SYDVKM. The CDR3 spans 18 residues. The CDR3 spells CASSLWRQGARINEKLFF. The CDR3 bases are TGTGCCAGCAGTTTATGGCGTCAGGGGGCGCGGATTAATGAAAAACTGTTTTTT.

The gene calls are TRBV7-9 and TRBJ1-1, with a possible D match to TRBD1 (6 bases). V was shortened by 4 bases and J by 10 bases, with 16 bases between the two germline ends. Per the germline V gene, CDR1 is SEHNR and CDR2 is FQNEAQ (reference sequence). The CDR3 spans 13 residues. DNA of the CDR3: TGTGCCAGCAGCTGGGACGGGGGCTATGGAGCTTTCTTT. It yields the protein CASSWDGGYGAFF. Complete variable domain (other parts from reference TRBV7-9 and TRBJ1-1): DTGVSQNPRHKITKRGQNVTFRCDPISEHNRLYWYRQTLGQGPEFLTYFQNEAQLEKSRLLSDRFSAERPKGSFSTLEIQRTEQGDSAMYLCASSWDGGYGAFFGQGTRLTVV.

J is TRBJ2-3 and V is TRBV4-2; TRBD2 is a possible D gene (5 bases). V was shortened by 0 bases and J by 1 base, with 8 bases between the two germline ends. This CDR3 contains 15 residues. The germline gives CDR1 LGHNA, CDR2 YNFKEQ. The CDR3 DNA reads as TGTGCCAGCAGCCAAGACGGTAGCGGCACAGATACGCAGTATTTT. It is translated as CASSQDGSGTDTQYF.

This chain joins TRBV10-2 and TRBJ1-1; D not certain. V lost 8 bases, J lost 3 bases, and 7 bases lay in between. The CDR3 is 11 amino acids. Germline V gene data show CDR1 as WSHSY and CDR2 as SAAADI. CDR3 nucleotide sequence: TGCGCCAGCGCAGGTCACACTGAAGCTTTCTTT. It is translated as CASAGHTEAFF.

The chain joins TRBV6-5 to TRBJ1-4, with D possibly TRBD1 on 5 matching bases. The CDR3 extends over 13 amino acids. Trimming cost V 2 bases and J 9 bases, with 10 bases left between them. Looked up from germline, CDR1 is MNHEY and CDR2 is SVGAGI. The CDR3 DNA reads TGTGCCAGCAGTTACGGCTGGGGGAAAAAACTGTTTTTT. Translation gives CASSYGWGKKLFF.

Written as DNA, the CDR3 is TGTGCCAGAAGCTTGTTGAGGGTTGGAGGCTTCTTC. Protein: CARSLLRVGGFF. The gene calls are TRBV5-3 and TRBJ2-1; D perhaps matches TRBD2 (5 bases). TRBV5-3 is labeled an ORF, and its function is uncertain. The CDR3 length is 12 residues. The V end lost 1 base, the J end lost 16 bases, and 15 bases lay between the germline ends.

The chain links TRBV5-1 to TRBJ1-1; D unclear. Trimming stripped 1 base from V and 8 bases from J, with 15 bases between. The CDR3 runs 14 residues. CDR1 and CDR2 from the germline V gene are SGHRS and YFSETQ. CDR3 sequence (DNA): TGCGCCAGCAGCTTGTTACGGATGGGTATGGAAGCTTTCTTT. This translates into CASSLLRMGMEAFF.

The CDR3 region has the DNA TGTGCCAGCAGCGCAGGGACAGCCAATGAGCAGTTCTTC. This codes for CASSAGTANEQFF. This chain connects TRBV9 to TRBJ2-1; 7 bases are shared with TRBD1. CDR1 SGDLS and CDR2 YYNGEE come from the germline V gene. V shed 3 bases, J shed 6 bases, and the junction held 3 bases outside the gene matches. This CDR3 contains 13 residues.

This sequence joins TRBV5-4 and TRBJ2-7; D is uncertain. In germline, CDR1 is SGHNT, CDR2 YYREEE (reference sequence). The CDR3 length is 13 residues. The V and J ends lost 3 bases and 0 bases respectively, with 7 bases between them. The CDR3 is CASSSASSYEQYF. CDR3 bases: TGTGCCAGCAGCTCGGCGAGCTCCTACGAGCAGTACTTC.

A single count supports this clone. The V and J genes are TRBV29-1 and TRBJ1-1; 7 nucleotides match TRBD1. The CDR3 runs 14 residues. CDR1 and CDR2 from the germline V gene are SQVTM and ANQGSEA. The V and J ends lost 2 bases and 5 bases, in that order; junction bases with no gene match: 8. CDR3 sequence reads: CSVENQGGGTEAFF. CDR3 DNA: TGCAGCGTTGAAAATCAGGGGGGAGGAACTGAAGCTTTCTTT.

V usage is TRBV4-3 and J usage is TRBJ2-7, with D hard to call. CDR1 and CDR2 from the germline V gene are LGHNA and YSLEER. Trimming shortened V by 2 bases and J by 0 bases, and 11 bases separated the two germline ends. CDR3 length: 15 amino acids. The CDR3 here is CASSQSPTSSYEQYF. The CDR3 DNA follows: TGCGCCAGCAGCCAATCCCCAACCAGCTCCTACGAGCAGTACTTC.

This clone was seen once. Other DNA sequences within the sample encode an identical CDR3. The chain links TRBV11-2 to TRBJ2-3; D is unresolved. The V gene's germline CDR1 is SGHAT and CDR2 FQNNGV. The V end was cut by 0 bases, the J end by 5 bases, with 6 bases between. The CDR3 covers 13 residues. CDR3 loop: CASSLDRGDTQYF. Written as DNA, the CDR3 is TGTGCCAGCAGCTTAGATCGCGGAGATACGCAGTATTTT.

V usage is TRBV6-6 and J usage is TRBJ2-1; 10 positions agree with TRBD1. Germline CDR1 MNHNY, CDR2 SVGAGI (reference sequence). The CDR3 is 16 residues long. Unmatched junction bases numbered 18, after V lost 5 bases and J lost 14 bases. The CDR3 region is CASSGRTGGQSGSKFF. Written as DNA, the CDR3 is TGTGCCAGCAGTGGAAGGACAGGGGGTCAAAGCGGGAGCAAGTTCTTC.

The chain joins TRBV5-1 to TRBJ2-7, with a weak D call TRBD2 (6 bases). Germline CDR1 and CDR2: SGHRS and YFSETQ. V was trimmed by 4 bases and J by 2 bases, leaving 16 bases between them. The CDR3 length is 15 residues. The chain's CDR3 is CASSTQGRETYEQYF. The CDR3 DNA reads as TGCGCCAGCAGCACCCAAGGCCGGGAGACCTACGAGCAGTACTTC. The full variable domain, completed using reference TRBV5-1 and TRBJ2-7, is KAGVTQTPRYLIKTRGQQVTLSCSPISGHRSVSWYQQTPGQGLQFLFEYFSETQRNKGNFPGRFSGRQFSNSRSEMNVSTLELGDSALYLCASSTQGRETYEQYFGPGTRLTVT.

In the case of this clone: Different DNA sequences within this sample yield the same CDR3. This chain uses TRBV9 with TRBJ2-7; no definite D call. The CDR3 runs 14 residues. The ends were cut back, 0 bases at V and 1 base at J, with 8 bases in the middle. Germline V lookup: CDR1 SGDLS, CDR2 YYNGEE. Here the CDR3 reads CASSVVGASYEQYF. DNA of the CDR3: TGTGCCAGCAGCGTAGTTGGCGCATCCTACGAGCAGTACTTC. The full variable domain, with the rest looked up from reference TRBV9 and TRBJ2-7, is DSGVTQTPKHLITATGQRVTLRCSPRSGDLSVYWYQQSLDQGLQFLIQYYNGEERAKGNILERFSAQQFPDLHSELNLSSLELGDSALYFCASSVVGASYEQYFGPGTRLTVT.

This chain links TRBV19 with TRBJ1-2, with 7 bases that match TRBD1. The J segment lost 4 bases and the V segment lost 4 bases, leaving 6 bases of the junction unmatched. The V gene's germline CDR1 is LNHDA and CDR2 SQIVND (reference sequence). This CDR3 spans 14 amino acids. The CDR3 protein is CASSTTGNPYGYTF. The CDR3 DNA reads TGTGCCAGTAGTACGACAGGGAACCCCTATGGCTACACCTTC.

This clone was seen only once. The chain couples TRBV18 to TRBJ2-3; D might be TRBD1 or TRBD2, each matching 5 bases. This CDR3 has 17 amino acids. The germline V and J ends were trimmed by 4 bases and 7 bases, with 24 bases remaining between them. From germline, CDR1 is KGHSH and CDR2 LQKENI. CDR3 region: CASSQPLGTARLYTQYF. For the CDR3, the DNA is TGTGCCAGCTCACAACCCCTAGGGACCGCAAGGCTTTATACGCAGTATTTT.